This is a list of T cell receptor beta chains from one sample in a study of cytomegalovirus exposure and HLA in healthy donors. Profiled with immunoSEQ multiplex PCR; TCRdb holds only in-frame clones, not every one. The sample includes around 100,000 clones, around 66% of them seen just once. The sequencing sample was made of PBMCs. The receptors come from a woman aged 45-59 years in good health and CMV-seronegative. Both conserved end residues are part of each CDR3. Each record gives: J gene, D gene, V gene, clone size, CDR3 protein, CDR3 DNA. D genes are given only for firm matches. Not every row has a clone size; where given, it reads once, few, many or a size class.

TRBJ1-2 TRBD1 TRBV2 once CASSGPPDRIYGYTF TGTGCCAGCAGTGGCCCGCCGGACAGGATCTATGGCTACACCTTC
TRBJ2-3 . TRBV29-1 . CSVIRGTSTDTQYF TGCAGCGTGATCCGGGGGACTAGCACAGATACGCAGTATTTT
TRBJ1-1 . TRBV6-5 . CASSPGGEAFF TGTGCCAGCAGTCCTGGGGGGGAAGCTTTCTTT
TRBJ2-7 TRBD1 TRBV18 . CASSFSRGYPYEQYF TGTGCCAGCTCGTTTTCCAGGGGGTACCCCTACGAGCAGTACTTC
TRBJ2-5 . TRBV19 . CASSIRSFAETQYF TGTGCCAGTAGTATTAGGAGTTTCGCAGAGACCCAGTACTTC
TRBJ2-3 . TRBV9 . CATIKGDGREGSTDTQYF TGTGCCACCATTAAGGGAGATGGAAGAGAGGGTAGCACAGATACGCAGTATTTT
TRBJ2-3 TRBD2 TRBV5-1 few CASRLKAGGADTQYF TGCGCCAGCAGACTTAAAGCGGGAGGGGCGGATACGCAGTATTTT
TRBJ2-5 . TRBV10-1 . CASSEPGFGETQYF TGCGCCAGCAGTGAGCCCGGGTTTGGAGAGACCCAGTACTTC
TRBJ1-1 . TRBV30 . CAWNSRMASGTEAFF TGTGCCTGGAACTCAAGGATGGCTAGCGGCACTGAAGCTTTCTTT
TRBJ2-1 . TRBV5-1 . CASSLFIRGPLQYNEQFF TGCGCCAGCAGCTTGTTTATCAGGGGCCCCTTACAATACAATGAGCAGTTCTTC
TRBJ2-7 . TRBV11-2 . CASSLGGATGYGQYF TGTGCCAGCAGCTTAGGGGGTGCCACAGGGTACGGGCAGTACTTC
TRBJ2-1 TRBD2 TRBV11-3 . CASSFGLAQNEQFF TGTGCCAGCAGTTTCGGACTAGCGCAGAATGAGCAGTTCTTC
TRBJ1-1 . TRBV7-3 . CASSLRGRDTEAFF TGTGCCAGCAGCTTAAGGGGCAGGGACACTGAAGCTTTCTTT
TRBJ2-2 TRBD2 TRBV4-2 . CASSQEGTSGANTGELFF TGTGCCAGCAGCCAAGAAGGGACTAGCGGAGCGAACACCGGGGAGCTGTTTTTT
TRBJ2-3 . TRBV19 . CASRGQSTDTQYF TGTGCCAGTAGAGGACAAAGCACAGATACGCAGTATTTT
TRBJ1-3 TRBD1 TRBV7-9 . CASSLEQGAVGNTIYF TGTGCCAGCAGCTTAGAACAGGGGGCCGTCGGAAACACCATATATTTT